The T cell receptor beta chain under discussion was sequenced for a study of blood T cell repertoires in COVID-19. Measured with immunoSEQ multiplex PCR; TCRdb has only the in-frame clones, and not every one. The sample has about 180,000 clones; roughly four fifths are singletons. V dropped 5 bases and J dropped 8 bases, with 9 bases sitting between them. Germline values: CDR1 SEHNR, CDR2 FQNEAQ (reference sequence). The CDR3 length is 11 residues. The chain is built from TRBV7-9 and TRBJ1-1, with D perhaps matching TRBD1 (5 bases). This sequence originates from an older woman with COVID-19, enrolled during active disease. Sequencing used peripheral blood. CDR3 sequence: CASSARGEAFF. The CDR3 nucleotides are TGTGCCAGCAGCGCGCGGGGGGAAGCTTTCTTT.